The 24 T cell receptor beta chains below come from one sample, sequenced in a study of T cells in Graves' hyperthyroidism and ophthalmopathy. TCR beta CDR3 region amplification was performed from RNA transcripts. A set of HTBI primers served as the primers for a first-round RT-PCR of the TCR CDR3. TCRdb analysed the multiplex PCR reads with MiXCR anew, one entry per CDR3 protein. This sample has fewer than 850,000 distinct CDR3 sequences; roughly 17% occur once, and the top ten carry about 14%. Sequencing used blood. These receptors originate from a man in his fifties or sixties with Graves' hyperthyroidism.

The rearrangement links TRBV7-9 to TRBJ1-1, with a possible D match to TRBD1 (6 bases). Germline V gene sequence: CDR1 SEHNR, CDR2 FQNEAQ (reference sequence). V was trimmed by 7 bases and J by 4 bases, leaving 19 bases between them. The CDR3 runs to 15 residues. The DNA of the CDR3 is TGTGCCAGCACCGACGGGGGGGCAGGGTTCACTGAAGCTTTCTTT. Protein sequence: CASTDGGAGFTEAFF.

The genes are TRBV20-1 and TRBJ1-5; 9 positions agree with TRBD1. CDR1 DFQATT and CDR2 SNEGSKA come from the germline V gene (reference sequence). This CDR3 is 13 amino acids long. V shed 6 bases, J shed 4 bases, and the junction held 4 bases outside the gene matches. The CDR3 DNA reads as TGCAGTGCGGGACAGGGTCAAAATCAGCCCCAGCATTTT. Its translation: CSAGQGQNQPQHF.

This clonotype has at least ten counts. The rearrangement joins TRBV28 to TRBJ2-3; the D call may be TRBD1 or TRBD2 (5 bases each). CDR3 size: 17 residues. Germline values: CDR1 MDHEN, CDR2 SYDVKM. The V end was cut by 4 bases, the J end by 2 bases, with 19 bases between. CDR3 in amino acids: CASSSRAPGPHTDTQYF. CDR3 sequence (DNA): TGTGCCAGCAGTTCTAGGGCCCCGGGACCACACACAGATACGCAGTATTTT.

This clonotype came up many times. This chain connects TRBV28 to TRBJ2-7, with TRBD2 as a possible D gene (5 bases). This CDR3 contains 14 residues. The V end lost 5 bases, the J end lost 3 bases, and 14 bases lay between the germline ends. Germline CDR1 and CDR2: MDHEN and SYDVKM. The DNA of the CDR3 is TGTGCCAGCAGTCTCGAGGGCCCCAGCTACGAGCAGTACTTC. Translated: CASSLEGPSYEQYF.

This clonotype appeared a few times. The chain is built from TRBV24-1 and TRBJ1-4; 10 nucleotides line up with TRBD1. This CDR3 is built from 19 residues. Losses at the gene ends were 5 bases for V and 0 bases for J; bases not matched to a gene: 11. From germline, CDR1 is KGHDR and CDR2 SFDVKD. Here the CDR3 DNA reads TGTGCCACCAGTGCCTCCGGGACAGGGGCTCTTGCAACTAATGAAAAACTGTTTTTT. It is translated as CATSASGTGALATNEKLFF.

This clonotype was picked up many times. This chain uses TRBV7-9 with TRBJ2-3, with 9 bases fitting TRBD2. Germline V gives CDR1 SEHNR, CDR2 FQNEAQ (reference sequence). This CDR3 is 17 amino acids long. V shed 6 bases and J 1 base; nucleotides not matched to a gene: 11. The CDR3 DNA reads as TGTGCCAGCAGTTACGAAGGTAGCGGGAGCGGCACAGATACGCAGTATTTT. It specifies CASSYEGSGSGTDTQYF. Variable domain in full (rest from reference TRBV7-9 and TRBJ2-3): DTGVSQNPRHKITKRGQNVTFRCDPISEHNRLYWYRQTLGQGPEFLTYFQNEAQLEKSRLLSDRFSAERPKGSFSTLEIQRTEQGDSAMYLCASSYEGSGSGTDTQYFGPGTRLTVL.

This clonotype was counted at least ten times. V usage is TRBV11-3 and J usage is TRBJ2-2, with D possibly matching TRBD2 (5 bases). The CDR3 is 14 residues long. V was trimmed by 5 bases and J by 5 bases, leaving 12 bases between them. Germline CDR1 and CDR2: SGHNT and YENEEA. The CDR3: CASSTQLGTGELFF. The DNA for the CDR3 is TGTGCCAGCAGCACACAACTAGGGACCGGGGAGCTGTTTTTT.

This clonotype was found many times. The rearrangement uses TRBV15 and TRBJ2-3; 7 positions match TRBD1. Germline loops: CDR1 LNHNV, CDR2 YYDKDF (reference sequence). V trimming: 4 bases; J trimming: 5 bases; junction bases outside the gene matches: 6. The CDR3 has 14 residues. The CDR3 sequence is CATSKGGSGDTQYF. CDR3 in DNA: TGTGCCACCAGCAAAGGGGGCTCAGGAGATACGCAGTATTTT.

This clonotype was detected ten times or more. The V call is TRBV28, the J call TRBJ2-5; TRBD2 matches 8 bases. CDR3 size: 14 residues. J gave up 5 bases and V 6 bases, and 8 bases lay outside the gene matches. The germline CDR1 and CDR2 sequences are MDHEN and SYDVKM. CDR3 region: CASRAGVKGETQYF. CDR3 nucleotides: TGTGCCAGCAGAGCGGGAGTAAAGGGGGAGACCCAGTACTTC.

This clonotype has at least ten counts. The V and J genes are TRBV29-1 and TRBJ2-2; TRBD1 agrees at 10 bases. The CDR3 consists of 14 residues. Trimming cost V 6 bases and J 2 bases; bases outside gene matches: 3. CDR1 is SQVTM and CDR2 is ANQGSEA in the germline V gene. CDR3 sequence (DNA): TGCAGCGTGACAGGGGGCGGCAACACCGGGGAGCTGTTTTTT. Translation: CSVTGGGNTGELFF.

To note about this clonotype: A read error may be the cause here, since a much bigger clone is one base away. The CDR3 bases are TGTGCCAGCCAAAACGCGGCCCATAGCACTGAAGCTTTCTTT. Residues: CASQNAAHSTEAFF. The chain recombines TRBV6-1 with TRBJ1-1; D gene uncertain. The CDR3 extends over 14 amino acids. Germline V CDR1 and CDR2: MNHNS, SASEGT. The V end lost 8 bases, the J end lost 4 bases, and 17 bases lay between the germline ends.

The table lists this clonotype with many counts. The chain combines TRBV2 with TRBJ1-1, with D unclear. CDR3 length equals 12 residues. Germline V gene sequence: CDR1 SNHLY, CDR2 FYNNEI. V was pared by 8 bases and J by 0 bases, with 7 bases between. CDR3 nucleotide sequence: TGTGCCAGCGGTAGGATGAACACTGAAGCTTTCTTT. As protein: CASGRMNTEAFF.

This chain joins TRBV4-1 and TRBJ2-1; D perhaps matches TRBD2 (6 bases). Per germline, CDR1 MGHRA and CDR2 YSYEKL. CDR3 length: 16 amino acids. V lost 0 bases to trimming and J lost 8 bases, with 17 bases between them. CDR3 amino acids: CASSQDAGPRGDEQFF. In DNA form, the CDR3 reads TGCGCCAGCAGCCAAGATGCGGGGCCCCGGGGCGATGAGCAGTTCTTC.

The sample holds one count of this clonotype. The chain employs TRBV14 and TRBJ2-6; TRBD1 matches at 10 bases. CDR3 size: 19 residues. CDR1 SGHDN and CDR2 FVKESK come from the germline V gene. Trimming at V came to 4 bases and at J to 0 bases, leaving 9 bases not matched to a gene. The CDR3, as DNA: TGTGCCAGCAGCCCCTCCGGGACAGGGGTCCCCTCTGGGGCCAACGTCCTGACTTTC. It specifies CASSPSGTGVPSGANVLTF. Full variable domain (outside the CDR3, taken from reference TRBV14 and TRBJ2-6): EAGVTQFPSHSVIEKGQTVTLRCDPISGHDNLYWYRRVMGKEIKFLLHFVKESKQDESGMPNNRFLAERTGGTYSTLKVQPAELEDSGVYFCASSPSGTGVPSGANVLTFGAGSRLTVL.

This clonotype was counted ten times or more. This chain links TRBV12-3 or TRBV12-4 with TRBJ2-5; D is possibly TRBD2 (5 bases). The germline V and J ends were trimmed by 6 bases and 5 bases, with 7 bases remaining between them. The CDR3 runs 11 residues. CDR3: CASRKRETQYF. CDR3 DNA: TGTGCCAGCAGAAAGCGGGAGACCCAGTACTTC.

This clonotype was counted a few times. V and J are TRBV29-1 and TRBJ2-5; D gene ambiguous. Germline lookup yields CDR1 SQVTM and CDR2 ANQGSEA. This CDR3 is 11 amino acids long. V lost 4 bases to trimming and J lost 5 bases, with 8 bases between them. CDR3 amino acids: CSVVRRETQYF. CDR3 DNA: TGCAGCGTTGTCCGGCGTGAGACCCAGTACTTC.

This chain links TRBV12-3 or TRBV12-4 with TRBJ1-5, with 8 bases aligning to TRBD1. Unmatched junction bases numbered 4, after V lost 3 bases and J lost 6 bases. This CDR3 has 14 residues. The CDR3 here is CASSFGDRGQPQHF. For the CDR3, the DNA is TGTGCCAGCAGTTTCGGCGACAGGGGTCAGCCCCAGCATTTT.

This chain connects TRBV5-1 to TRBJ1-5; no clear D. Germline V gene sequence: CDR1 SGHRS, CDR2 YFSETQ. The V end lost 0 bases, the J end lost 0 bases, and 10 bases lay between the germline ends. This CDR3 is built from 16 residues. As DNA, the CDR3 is TGCGCCAGCAGCTTGGCGGCATCCGATAGCAATCAGCCCCAGCATTTT. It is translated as CASSLAASDSNQPQHF.

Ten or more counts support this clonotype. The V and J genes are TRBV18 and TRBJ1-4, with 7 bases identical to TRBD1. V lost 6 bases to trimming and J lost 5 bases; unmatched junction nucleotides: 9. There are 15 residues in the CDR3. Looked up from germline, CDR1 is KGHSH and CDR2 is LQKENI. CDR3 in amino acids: CASSRDRDGNEKLFF. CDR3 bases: TGTGCCAGCTCTCGTGACAGGGACGGCAATGAAAAACTGTTTTTT.

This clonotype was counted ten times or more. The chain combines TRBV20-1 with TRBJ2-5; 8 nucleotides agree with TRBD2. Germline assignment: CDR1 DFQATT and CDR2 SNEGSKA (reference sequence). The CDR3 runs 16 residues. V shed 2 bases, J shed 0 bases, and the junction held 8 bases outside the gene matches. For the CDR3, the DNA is TGCAGTGCTAGACCGTCGACTAGCGCCTACCAAGAGACCCAGTACTTC. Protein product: CSARPSTSAYQETQYF.

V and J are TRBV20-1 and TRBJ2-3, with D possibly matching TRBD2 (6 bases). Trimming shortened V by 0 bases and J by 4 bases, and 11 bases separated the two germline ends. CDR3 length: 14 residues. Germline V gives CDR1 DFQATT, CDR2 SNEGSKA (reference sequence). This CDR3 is CSARDGRGPDTQYF. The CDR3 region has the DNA TGCAGTGCTAGAGATGGGCGGGGACCAGATACGCAGTATTTT.

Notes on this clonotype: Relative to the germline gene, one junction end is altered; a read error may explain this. The DNA for the CDR3 is TGTGTCAGCAGCGTAACGTCTGGCAATCAGCCCCAGCATTTT. Its translation: CVSSVTSGNQPQHF. The V gene is TRBV9, the J gene TRBJ1-5; D is undetermined. The CDR3 is 14 residues long. Germline V lookup: CDR1 SGDLS, CDR2 YYNGEE.

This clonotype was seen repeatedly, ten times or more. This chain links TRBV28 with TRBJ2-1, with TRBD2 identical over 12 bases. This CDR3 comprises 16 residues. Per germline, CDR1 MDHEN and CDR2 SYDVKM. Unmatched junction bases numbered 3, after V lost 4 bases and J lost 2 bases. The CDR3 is CASSSWTSGTYNEQFF. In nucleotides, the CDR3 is TGTGCCAGCAGTTCCTGGACTAGCGGGACCTACAATGAGCAGTTCTTC. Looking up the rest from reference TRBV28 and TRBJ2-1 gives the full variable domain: DVKVTQSSRYLVKRTGEKVFLECVQDMDHENMFWYRQDPGLGLRLIYFSYDVKMKEKGDIPEGYSVSREKKERFSLILESASTNQTSMYLCASSSWTSGTYNEQFFGPGTRLTVL.

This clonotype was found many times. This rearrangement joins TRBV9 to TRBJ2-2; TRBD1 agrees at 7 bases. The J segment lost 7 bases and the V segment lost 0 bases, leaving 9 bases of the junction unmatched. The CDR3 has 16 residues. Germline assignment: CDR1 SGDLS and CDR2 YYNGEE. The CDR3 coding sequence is TGTGCCAGCAGCGTAGGACAGGGAATGTATTACGGGGAGCTGTTTTTT. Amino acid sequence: CASSVGQGMYYGELFF.